This TCR beta chain was captured by sequencing in a study of CD8 T cells in Susac syndrome. The germline gives CDR1 KGHSH, CDR2 LQKENI. V lost 1 base to trimming and J lost 3 bases, with 15 bases between them. The CDR3 is made up of 16 amino acids. With random hexamers, reverse transcription was performed on about 0.5 to 1 ug of RNA. TCRdb reprocessed the immunoSEQ multiplex PCR reads with MiXCR, giving one entry per CDR3 protein. Of approximately 150,000 distinct CDR3 sequences listed, roughly 94% are singletons. The TCR originated in a human donor in good health. The sample comprised CD4+ T cells from PBMCs. The V call is TRBV18, the J call TRBJ1-1, with a weak D call TRBD1 (5 bases). In DNA form, the CDR3 reads TGTGCCAGCTCACCACGAGATCAGGGCCAGGACACTGAAGCTTTCTTT. Amino acids: CASSPRDQGQDTEAFF.